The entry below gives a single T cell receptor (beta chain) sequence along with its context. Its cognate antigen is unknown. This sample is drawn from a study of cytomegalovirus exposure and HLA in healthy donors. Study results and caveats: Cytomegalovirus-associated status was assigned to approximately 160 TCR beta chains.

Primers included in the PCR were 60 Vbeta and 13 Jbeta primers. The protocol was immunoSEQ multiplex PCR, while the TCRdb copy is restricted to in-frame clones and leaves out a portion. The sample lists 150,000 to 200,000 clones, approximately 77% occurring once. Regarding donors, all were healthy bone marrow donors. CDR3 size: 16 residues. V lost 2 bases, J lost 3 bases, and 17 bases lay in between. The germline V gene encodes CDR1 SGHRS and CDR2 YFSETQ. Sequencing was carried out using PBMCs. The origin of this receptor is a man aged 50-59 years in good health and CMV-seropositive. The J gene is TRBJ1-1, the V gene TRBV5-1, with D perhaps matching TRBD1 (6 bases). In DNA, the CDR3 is TGCGCCAGCAGCTTTGCCAGGGGCCCTTTTGACACTGAAGCTTTCTTT. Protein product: CASSFARGPFDTEAFF.